This T cell receptor (beta chain) was sequenced in a study of cytomegalovirus exposure and HLA in healthy donors. Study-level points and caveats: Later on, analysis showed that most CMV-associated TCR beta chains appeared to be HLA-restricted. Prior analysis indicated that the majority of TCR beta V segments exhibited productivity approximately 87% or approximately 30% of the time. Whilst most TCR sequences proved rare, a subset of public TCRs occurred across many donors. There were fewer than 200 TCR beta chains listed as cytomegalovirus-associated.

As concerns this clone: Its antigen is not known.

The CDR3 spans 13 residues. V lost 3 bases, J lost 8 bases, and 4 bases stayed unmatched. Germline CDR1 SGHNT, CDR2 YYREEE (reference sequence). In the PCR, 60 Vbeta and 13 Jbeta primers were used. Produced via immunoSEQ multiplex PCR; TCRdb's table is partial and in-frame only. The sample comprises 130,000 or so clones, 74% of which are singletons, and roughly 7.5% rests with the top ten. The chain couples TRBV5-4 to TRBJ1-1, with 10 nucleotides matching TRBD1. Sequencing was carried out using PBMCs. This clonotype was sampled from a male donor in good health and CMV-seronegative. The CDR3 spells CASSSRTGGEAFF. The CDR3, as DNA: TGTGCCAGCAGCTCGAGGACAGGGGGAGAAGCTTTCTTT.